This TCR beta chain came from a study of identical twins. This clonotype appeared many times. What it binds is not known. Every sampled donor was Caucasian and healthy. Study-wide results and caveats: The conclusions drew on cross-sectional statistical analysis instead of tracking the same donors. Within monozygotic twins, out-of-frame TCR alpha sharing was underestimated by the models. There was an excess of low generation probability in the out-of-frame alpha sequences that twins shared.

CDR1 is LGHNA, CDR2 YSLEER, per germline. V lost 0 bases to trimming and J lost 2 bases, with 11 bases between them. The CDR3 contains 15 residues. MiXCR, applied by TCRdb to the 5' RACE reads, yields one record per CDR3 protein. The sample records 690,000 or so distinct CDR3 sequences, over 8.5% being singletons. These data were also filed under a second study, of yellow fever vaccine responses in identical twins.

What was sequenced was PBMCs. The rearrangement uses TRBV4-3 and TRBJ2-7, with D possibly TRBD2 on 6 matching bases. This receptor was identified in a woman aged 18-30 years in good health. CDR3 in amino acids: CASSQERGGAYEQYF. CDR3 DNA sequence: TGCGCCAGCAGCCAAGAAAGGGGCGGGGCCTACGAGCAGTACTTC.